This entry concerns a single T cell receptor beta chain. The antigen is not known. This table comes from immunoSEQ multiplex PCR, and its TCRdb copy is limited to in-frame clones, with some not included. Of around 70,000 clones in the sample, approximately 90% were seen once. The data were obtained in a study of T cell responses to AZD1222 COVID-19 vaccine. Whole-study findings and limits: Repertoires were obtained solely post-peak T cell response. Once two AZD1222 doses were given, Spike-specific TCR breadth and depth went up. Targeting of unmutated variant regions was reportedly seen in nearly half of spike-specific TCRs.

CDR1 is SGHTA, CDR2 FQGNSA, per germline. Deletions cut 2 bases from V and 5 bases from J, with 12 bases between. CDR3 length: 14 residues. V is TRBV7-2 and J is TRBJ2-5, with D possibly being TRBD2 (6 bases). Sequenced here: peripheral blood, sampled 28 days after the second AZD1222 dose. This clonotype originated in an adult who received the AZD1222 COVID-19 vaccine. CDR3 coding DNA: TGTGCCAGCAGCTTATCCTACGGGACTGAGACCCAGTACTTC. Encoded protein: CASSLSYGTETQYF. The full variable domain, its missing parts supplied by reference TRBV7-2 and TRBJ2-5, is GAGVSQSPSNKVTEKGKDVELRCDPISGHTALYWYRQSLGQGLEFLIYFQGNSAPDKSGLPSDRFSAERTGGSVSTLTIQRTQQEDSAVYLCASSLSYGTETQYFGPGTRLLVL.